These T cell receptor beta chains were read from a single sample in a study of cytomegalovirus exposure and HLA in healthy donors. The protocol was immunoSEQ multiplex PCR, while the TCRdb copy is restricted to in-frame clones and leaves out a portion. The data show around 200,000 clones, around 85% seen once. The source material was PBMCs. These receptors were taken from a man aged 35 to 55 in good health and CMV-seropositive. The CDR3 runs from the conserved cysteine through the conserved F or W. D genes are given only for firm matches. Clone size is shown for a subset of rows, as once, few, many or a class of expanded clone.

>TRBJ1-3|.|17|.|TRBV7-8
CASSPTTGQLSGNTIYF
TGTGCCAGCAGCCCAACCACCGGACAGCTCTCTGGAAACACCATATATTTT
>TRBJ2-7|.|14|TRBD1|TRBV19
CASSAGTGGNEQYF
TGTGCCAGTAGTGCCGGGACAGGGGGAAACGAGCAGTACTTC
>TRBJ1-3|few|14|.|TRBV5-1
CASSRTDSGNTIYF
TGCGCCAGCAGCCGGACAGACTCTGGAAACACCATATATTTT
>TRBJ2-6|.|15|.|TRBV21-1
CASRHGGSGANVLTF
TGTGCCAGCCGGCACGGAGGAAGTGGGGCCAACGTCCTGACTTTC
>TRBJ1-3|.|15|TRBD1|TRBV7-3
CASSKTGGTGNTIYF
TGTGCCAGCAGCAAAACAGGGGGCACGGGAAACACCATATATTTT
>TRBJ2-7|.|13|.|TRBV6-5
CASSSTASYEQYF
TGTGCCAGCAGTTCGACAGCCTCCTACGAGCAGTACTTC
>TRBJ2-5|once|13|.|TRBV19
CASSPTAVETQYF
TGTGCCAGTAGTCCGACAGCCGTAGAGACCCAGTACTTC
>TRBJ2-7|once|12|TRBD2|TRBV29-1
CSVGQGGYEQYF
TGCAGCGTTGGCCAGGGAGGGTACGAGCAGTACTTC
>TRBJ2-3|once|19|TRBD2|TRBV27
CASSLLRRDSGGAGDTQYF
TGTGCCAGCAGTTTATTGCGTCGGGATAGCGGGGGGGCCGGAGATACGCAGTATTTT
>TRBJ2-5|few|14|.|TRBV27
CASSLGGRKETQYF
TGTGCCAGCAGTTTAGGGGGCAGGAAAGAGACCCAGTACTTC
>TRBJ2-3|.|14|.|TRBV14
CASRSGLSTDTQYF
TGTGCCAGCAGATCCGGACTGAGCACAGATACGCAGTATTTT
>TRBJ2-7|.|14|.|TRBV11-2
CASSPRQVPYEQYF
TGTGCCAGCAGCCCCCGACAGGTCCCCTACGAGCAGTACTTC
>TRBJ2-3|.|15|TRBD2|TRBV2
CASTRLAVSTDTQYF
TGTGCCAGCACCAGACTAGCGGTGAGCACAGATACGCAGTATTTT
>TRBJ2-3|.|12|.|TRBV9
CASRGGTDTQYF
TGTGCCAGCAGGGGGGGAACAGATACGCAGTATTTT
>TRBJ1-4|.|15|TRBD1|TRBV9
CASSGQGAENEKLFF
TGTGCCAGCAGCGGGCAGGGGGCGGAAAATGAAAAACTGTTTTTT
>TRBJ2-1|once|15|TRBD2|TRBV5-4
CASNIAGGFYNEQFF
TGTGCCAGCAACATAGCGGGGGGCTTTTACAATGAGCAGTTCTTC
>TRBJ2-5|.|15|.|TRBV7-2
CASNPLEGRGETQYF
TGTGCCAGCAACCCCCTGGAGGGTAGGGGAGAGACCCAGTACTTC
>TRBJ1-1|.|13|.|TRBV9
CASSGRMNTEAFF
TGTGCCAGCAGCGGGAGGATGAACACTGAAGCTTTCTTT
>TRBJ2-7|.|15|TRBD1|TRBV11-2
CASSYNRGTIYEQYF
TGTGCCAGCAGCTACAACAGGGGGACCATCTACGAGCAGTACTTC
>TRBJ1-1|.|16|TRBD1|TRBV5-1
CASSFTGGARSTEAFF
TGCGCCAGCAGCTTTACAGGGGGCGCGAGAAGCACTGAAGCTTTCTTT
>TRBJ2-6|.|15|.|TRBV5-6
CASSLGSSGANVLTF
TGTGCCAGCAGCTTGGGTAGTTCTGGGGCCAACGTCCTGACTTTC
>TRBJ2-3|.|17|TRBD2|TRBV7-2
CASSFRLVGGITDTQYF
TGTGCCAGCAGCTTTCGTCTAGTGGGGGGGATAACAGATACGCAGTATTTT
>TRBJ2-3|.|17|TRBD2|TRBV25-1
CASSAWTSGGSTDTQYF
TGTGCCAGCAGTGCCTGGACTAGCGGGGGGAGCACAGATACGCAGTATTTT
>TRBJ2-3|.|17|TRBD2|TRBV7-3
CASSRGSGGPSTDTQYF
TGTGCCAGCAGCCGGGGTAGCGGGGGCCCTAGCACAGATACGCAGTATTTT
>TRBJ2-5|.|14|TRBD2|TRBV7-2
CASSLESGAGTQYF
TGTGCCAGCAGCTTAGAGAGCGGGGCAGGGACCCAGTACTTC
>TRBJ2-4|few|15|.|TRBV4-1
CASSQENSLGGIQYF
TGCGCCAGCAGCCAAGAGAACAGCTTGGGGGGCATTCAGTACTTC
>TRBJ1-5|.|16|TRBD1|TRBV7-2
CASSLQRTGIKEPQHF
TGTGCCAGCAGCCTCCAAAGGACAGGGATAAAGGAGCCCCAGCATTTT
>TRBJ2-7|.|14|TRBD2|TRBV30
CAWSERGTSYEQYF
TGTGCCTGGAGTGAGCGGGGGACATCCTACGAGCAGTACTTC
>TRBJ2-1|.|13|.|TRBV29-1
CSYRGLSNNEQFF
TGCAGCTATAGGGGACTCTCGAACAATGAGCAGTTCTTC
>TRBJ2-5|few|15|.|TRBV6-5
CASSYGGAQVKTQYF
TGTGCCAGCAGTTACGGGGGGGCGCAGGTAAAGACCCAGTACTTC
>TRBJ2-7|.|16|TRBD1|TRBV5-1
CASSLLDRDRDYEQYF
TGCGCCAGCAGCCTTCTAGACCGGGACAGGGACTACGAGCAGTACTTC
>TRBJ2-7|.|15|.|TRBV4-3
CASSQESGRSYEQYF
TGCGCCAGCAGCCAAGAGAGCGGACGATCCTACGAGCAGTACTTC
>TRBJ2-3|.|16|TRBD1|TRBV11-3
CASSSWTGEGTDTQYF
TGTGCCAGCAGCTCATGGACAGGGGAAGGAACAGATACGCAGTATTTT
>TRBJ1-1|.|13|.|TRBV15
CATSRDSGPEAFF
TGTGCCACCAGCAGAGATTCAGGGCCTGAAGCTTTCTTT
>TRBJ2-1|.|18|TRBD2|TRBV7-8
CASSLQIAGGSSYNEQFF
TGTGCCAGCAGCTTACAGATAGCGGGGGGTTCCTCCTACAATGAGCAGTTCTTC
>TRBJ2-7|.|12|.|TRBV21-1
CASSKATYEQYF
TGTGCCAGCAGCAAAGCTACTTACGAGCAGTACTTC
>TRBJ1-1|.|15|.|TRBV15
CATSRELAWNTEAFF
TGTGCCACCAGCAGAGAGCTCGCGTGGAACACTGAAGCTTTCTTT
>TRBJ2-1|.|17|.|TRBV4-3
CASITRLQGIHYNEQFF
TGCGCCAGCATCACAAGGTTGCAGGGAATCCACTACAATGAGCAGTTCTTC
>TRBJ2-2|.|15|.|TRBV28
CASSLSQGNTGELFF
TGTGCCAGCAGTTTATCACAGGGGAACACCGGGGAGCTGTTTTTT
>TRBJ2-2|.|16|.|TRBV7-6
CASSSLGGVNTGELFF
TGTGCCAGCAGCTCCCTCGGGGGAGTTAACACCGGGGAGCTGTTTTTT
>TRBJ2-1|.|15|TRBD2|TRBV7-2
CASSQTSGGANEQFF
TGTGCCAGCAGCCAGACTAGCGGGGGGGCTAATGAGCAGTTCTTC
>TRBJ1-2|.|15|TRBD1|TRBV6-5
CASSSPGAGGYGYTF
TGTGCCAGCAGCTCACCCGGGGCAGGGGGCTATGGCTACACCTTC
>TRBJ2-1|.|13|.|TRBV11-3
CASSAQTDNEQFF
TGTGCCAGCAGCGCACAAACAGATAATGAGCAGTTCTTC
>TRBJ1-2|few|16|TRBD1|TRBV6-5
CASSFLRDRGRGGYTF
TGTGCCAGCAGTTTCCTCCGGGACAGGGGCAGGGGTGGCTACACCTTC
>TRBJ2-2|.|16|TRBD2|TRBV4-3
CASSQVLAGNTGELFF
TGCGCCAGCAGCCAAGTCCTAGCGGGGAACACCGGGGAGCTGTTTTTT
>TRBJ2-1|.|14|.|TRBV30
CAWSRGRRGNEQFF
TGTGCCTGGAGTCGGGGGAGACGGGGGAATGAGCAGTTCTTC
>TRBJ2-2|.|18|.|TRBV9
CASSVAGLGEDSTGELFF
TGTGCCAGCAGCGTAGCTGGATTAGGGGAGGATTCCACCGGGGAGCTGTTTTTT
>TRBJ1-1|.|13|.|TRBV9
CASSVALDTEAFF
TGTGCCAGCAGCGTAGCTCTCGACACTGAAGCTTTCTTT
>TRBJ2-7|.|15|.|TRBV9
CASSVAIGFSYEQYF
TGTGCCAGCAGCGTAGCTATCGGGTTTTCCTACGAGCAGTACTTC
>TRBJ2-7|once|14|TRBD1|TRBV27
CASRPSTGPYEQYF
TGTGCCAGCAGGCCCTCGACAGGGCCCTACGAGCAGTACTTC
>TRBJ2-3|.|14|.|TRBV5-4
CASSLAGGLDTQYF
TGTGCCAGCAGCTTGGCGGGGGGCCTCGATACGCAGTATTTT
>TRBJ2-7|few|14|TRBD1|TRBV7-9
CASSPPGTADEQYF
TGTGCCAGCAGCCCTCCCGGGACAGCCGACGAGCAGTACTTC
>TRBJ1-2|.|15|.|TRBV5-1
CASSLRHDVNYGYTF
TGCGCCAGCAGCTTGCGACACGATGTTAACTATGGCTACACCTTC
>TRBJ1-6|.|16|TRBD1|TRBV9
CASSPGGVGSYSPLHF
TGTGCCAGCAGTCCAGGGGGAGTGGGAAGCTATTCACCCCTCCACTTT
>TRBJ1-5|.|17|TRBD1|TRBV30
CAWSVRGGTGGGQPQHF
TGTGCCTGGAGTGTACGGGGCGGGACAGGGGGCGGACAGCCCCAGCATTTT